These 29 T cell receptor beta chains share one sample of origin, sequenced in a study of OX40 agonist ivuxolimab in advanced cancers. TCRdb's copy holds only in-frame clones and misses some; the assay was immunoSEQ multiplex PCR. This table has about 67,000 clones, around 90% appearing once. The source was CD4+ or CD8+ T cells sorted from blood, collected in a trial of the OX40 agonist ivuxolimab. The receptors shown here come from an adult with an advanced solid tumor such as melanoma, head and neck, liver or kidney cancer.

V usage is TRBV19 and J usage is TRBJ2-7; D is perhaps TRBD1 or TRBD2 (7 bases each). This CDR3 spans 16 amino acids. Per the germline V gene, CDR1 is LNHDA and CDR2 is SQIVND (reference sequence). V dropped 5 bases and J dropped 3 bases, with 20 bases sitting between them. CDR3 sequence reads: CASSARGGRTLYEQYF. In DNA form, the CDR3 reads TGTGCCAGTAGTGCCAGGGGGGGACGAACCCTCTACGAGCAGTACTTC.

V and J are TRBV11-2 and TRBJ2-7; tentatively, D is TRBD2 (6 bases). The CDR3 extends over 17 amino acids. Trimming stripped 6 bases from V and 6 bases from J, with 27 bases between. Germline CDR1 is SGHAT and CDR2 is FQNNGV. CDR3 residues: CASSPHPPGLSVTEQYF. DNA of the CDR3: TGTGCCAGCAGTCCGCATCCTCCGGGACTCTCCGTGACCGAGCAGTACTTC.

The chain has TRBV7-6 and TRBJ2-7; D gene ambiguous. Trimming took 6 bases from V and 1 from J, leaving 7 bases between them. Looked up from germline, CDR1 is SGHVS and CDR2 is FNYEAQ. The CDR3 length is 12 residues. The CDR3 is CASSQASYEQYF. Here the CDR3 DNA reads TGTGCCAGCAGTCAGGCTTCCTACGAGCAGTACTTC.

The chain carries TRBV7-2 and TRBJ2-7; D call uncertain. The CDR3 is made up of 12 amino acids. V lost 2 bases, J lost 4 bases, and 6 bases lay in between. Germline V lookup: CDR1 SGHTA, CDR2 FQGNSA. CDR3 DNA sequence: TGTGCCAGCAGCTTACCCTCGTACGAGCAGTACTTC. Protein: CASSLPSYEQYF.

CDR3 sequence: CASSSGTSGFYEQYF. Written as DNA, the CDR3 is TGTGCCAGCAGCTCCGGGACTAGCGGGTTCTACGAGCAGTACTTC. The chain employs TRBV9 and TRBJ2-7; 12 bases match TRBD2. The CDR3 contains 15 residues. From germline, CDR1 is SGDLS and CDR2 YYNGEE. Germline trimming cut 4 bases from V and 3 bases from J; bases unmatched to any gene: 5.

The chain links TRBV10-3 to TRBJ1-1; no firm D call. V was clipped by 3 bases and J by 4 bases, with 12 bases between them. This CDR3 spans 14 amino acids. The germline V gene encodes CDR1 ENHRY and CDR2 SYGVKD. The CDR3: CAISDSGGSTEAFF. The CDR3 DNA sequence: TGTGCCATCAGTGACTCGGGAGGGAGCACTGAAGCTTTCTTT.

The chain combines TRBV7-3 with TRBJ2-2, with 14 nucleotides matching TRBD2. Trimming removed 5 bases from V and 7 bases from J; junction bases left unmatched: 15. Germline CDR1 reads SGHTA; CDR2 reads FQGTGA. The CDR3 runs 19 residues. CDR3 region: CASSPIVGTSGRIGGELFF. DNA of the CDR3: TGTGCCAGCAGCCCGATTGTGGGGACTAGCGGGAGAATCGGCGGGGAGCTGTTTTTT.

The CDR3 reads CASSLGQGDQPQHF. CDR3 bases: TGCGCCAGCAGCTTGGGACAGGGCGATCAGCCCCAGCATTTT. The rearrangement links TRBV4-1 to TRBJ1-5; 9 nucleotides agree with TRBD1. Unmatched junction bases numbered 4, after V lost 5 bases and J lost 5 bases. The CDR3 is 14 amino acids. Germline CDR1 is MGHRA and CDR2 is YSYEKL.

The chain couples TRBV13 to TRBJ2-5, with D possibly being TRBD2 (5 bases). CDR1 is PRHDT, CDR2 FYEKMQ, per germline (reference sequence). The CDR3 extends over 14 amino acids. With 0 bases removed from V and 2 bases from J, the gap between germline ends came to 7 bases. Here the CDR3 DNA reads TGTGCCAGCAGCTTAGGCCGCGGGCAAGAGACCCAGTACTTC. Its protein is CASSLGRGQETQYF.

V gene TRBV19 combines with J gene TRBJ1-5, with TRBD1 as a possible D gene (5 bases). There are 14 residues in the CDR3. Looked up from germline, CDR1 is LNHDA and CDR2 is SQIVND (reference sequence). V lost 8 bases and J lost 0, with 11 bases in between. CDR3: CASEWGDSNQPQHF. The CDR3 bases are TGTGCCAGTGAGTGGGGGGATAGCAATCAGCCCCAGCATTTT.

The CDR3 reads CASSLTLGVGTEAFF. DNA for the CDR3: TGTGCCAGCAGTTTGACGCTAGGGGTGGGCACTGAAGCTTTCTTT. The V call is TRBV6-5, the J call TRBJ1-1; perhaps TRBD1 as D (5 bases). From germline, CDR1 is MNHEY and CDR2 SVGAGI. The CDR3 is 15 amino acids. The V and J ends lost 4 bases and 4 bases respectively, with 16 bases between them.

The CDR3 DNA sequence: TGTGCCAGCAGCTTAGAGCCGGTTACAGATACGCAGTATTTT. Translated: CASSLEPVTDTQYF. The chain carries TRBV11-2 and TRBJ2-3; D is unresolved. Germline V gene lookup returns CDR1 SGHAT and CDR2 FQNNGV. Trimming cost V 0 bases and J 3 bases, with 7 bases left between them. The CDR3 is made up of 14 amino acids.

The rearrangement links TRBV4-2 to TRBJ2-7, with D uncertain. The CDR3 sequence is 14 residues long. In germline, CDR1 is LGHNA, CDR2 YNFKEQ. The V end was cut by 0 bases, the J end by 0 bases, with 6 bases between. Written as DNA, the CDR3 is TGTGCCAGCAGCCAAGATTTGAGCTCCTACGAGCAGTACTTC. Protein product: CASSQDLSSYEQYF.

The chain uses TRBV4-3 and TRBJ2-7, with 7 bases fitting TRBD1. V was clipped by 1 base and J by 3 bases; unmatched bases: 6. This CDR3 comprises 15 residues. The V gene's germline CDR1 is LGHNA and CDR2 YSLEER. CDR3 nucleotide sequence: TGCGCCAGCAGCCAAGCCATGGGACAGTTCTACGAGCAGTACTTC. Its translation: CASSQAMGQFYEQYF.

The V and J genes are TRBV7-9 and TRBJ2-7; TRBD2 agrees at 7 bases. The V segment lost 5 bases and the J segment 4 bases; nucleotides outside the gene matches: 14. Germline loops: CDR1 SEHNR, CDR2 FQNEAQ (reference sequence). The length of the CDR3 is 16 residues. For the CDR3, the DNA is TGTGCCAGCAGCCCGACTGACCAAGCGGGAATTTACGAGCAGTACTTC. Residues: CASSPTDQAGIYEQYF.

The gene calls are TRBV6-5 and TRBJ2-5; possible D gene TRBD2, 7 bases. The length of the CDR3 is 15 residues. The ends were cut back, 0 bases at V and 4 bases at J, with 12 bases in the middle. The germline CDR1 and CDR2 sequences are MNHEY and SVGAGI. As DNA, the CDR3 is TGTGCCAGCAGTTACTCGCGCGGGGGCTCAGAGACCCAGTACTTC. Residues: CASSYSRGGSETQYF.

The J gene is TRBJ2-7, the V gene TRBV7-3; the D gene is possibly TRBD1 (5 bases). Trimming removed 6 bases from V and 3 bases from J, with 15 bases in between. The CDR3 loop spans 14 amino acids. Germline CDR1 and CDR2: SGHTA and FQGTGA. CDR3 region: CASSTGGHNYEQYF. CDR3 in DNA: TGTGCCAGCAGTACCGGTGGACATAACTACGAGCAGTACTTC.

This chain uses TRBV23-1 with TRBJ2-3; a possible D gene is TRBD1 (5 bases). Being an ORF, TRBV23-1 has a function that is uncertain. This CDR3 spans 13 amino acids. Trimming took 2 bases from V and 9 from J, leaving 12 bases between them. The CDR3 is CASSQPRQITQYF. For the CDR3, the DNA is TGCGCCAGCAGTCAACCGCGACAGATAACGCAGTATTTT.

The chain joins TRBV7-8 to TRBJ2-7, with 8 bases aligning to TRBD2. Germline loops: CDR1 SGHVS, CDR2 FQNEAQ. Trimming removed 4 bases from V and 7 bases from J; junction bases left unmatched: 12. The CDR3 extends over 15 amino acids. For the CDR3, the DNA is TGTGCCAGCAGCTCGCCGACTAGCGCTAGCCTAGAGCAGTACTTC. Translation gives CASSSPTSASLEQYF.

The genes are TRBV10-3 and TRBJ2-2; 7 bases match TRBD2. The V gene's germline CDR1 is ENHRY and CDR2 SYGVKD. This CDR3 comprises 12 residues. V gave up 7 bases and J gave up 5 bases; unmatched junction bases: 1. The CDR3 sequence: CAIMGGTGELFF. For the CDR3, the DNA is TGTGCCATCATGGGGGGGACCGGGGAGCTGTTTTTT.

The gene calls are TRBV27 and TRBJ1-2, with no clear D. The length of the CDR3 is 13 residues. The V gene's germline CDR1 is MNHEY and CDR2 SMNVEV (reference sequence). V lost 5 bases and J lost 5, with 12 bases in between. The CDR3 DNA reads TGTGCCAGCAGTCCCCTGGAGGAGTATGGCTACACCTTC. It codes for CASSPLEEYGYTF.

CDR3 loop: CASSMDRGNTGELFF. CDR3 coding DNA: TGTGCCAGTAGTATGGACAGGGGGAACACCGGGGAGCTGTTTTTT. The J gene is TRBJ2-2, the V gene TRBV19, with 9 positions matching TRBD1. Germline V lookup: CDR1 LNHDA, CDR2 SQIVND (reference sequence). The CDR3 consists of 15 residues. Trimming at V came to 3 bases and at J to 1 base, leaving 0 bases not matched to a gene.

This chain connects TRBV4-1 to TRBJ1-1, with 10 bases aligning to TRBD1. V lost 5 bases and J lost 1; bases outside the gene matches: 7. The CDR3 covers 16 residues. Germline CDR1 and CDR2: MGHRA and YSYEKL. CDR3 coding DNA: TGCGCCAGCAGCTCACGACAGGGGGCTTCGAACACTGAAGCTTTCTTT. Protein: CASSSRQGASNTEAFF.

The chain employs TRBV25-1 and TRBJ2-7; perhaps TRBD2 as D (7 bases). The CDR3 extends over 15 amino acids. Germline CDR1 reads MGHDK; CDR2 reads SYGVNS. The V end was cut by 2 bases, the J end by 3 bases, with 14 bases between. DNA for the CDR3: TGTGCCAGCAGTGAAAAGGGGGAGGGGTACTACGAGCAGTACTTC. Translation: CASSEKGEGYYEQYF.

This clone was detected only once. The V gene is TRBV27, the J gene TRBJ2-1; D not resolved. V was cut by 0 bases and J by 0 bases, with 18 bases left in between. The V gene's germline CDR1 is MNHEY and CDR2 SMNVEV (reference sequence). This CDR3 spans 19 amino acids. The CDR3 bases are TGTGCCAGCAGTTTATCCCCATTAATGCTCGCTAGCTCCTACAATGAGCAGTTCTTC. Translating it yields CASSLSPLMLASSYNEQFF.

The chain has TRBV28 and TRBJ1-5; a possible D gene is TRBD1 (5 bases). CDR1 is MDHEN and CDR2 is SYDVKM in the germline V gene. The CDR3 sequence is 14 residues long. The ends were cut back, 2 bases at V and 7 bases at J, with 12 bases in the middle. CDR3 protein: CASSLKQEAQPQHF. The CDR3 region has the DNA TGTGCCAGCAGTTTAAAACAGGAGGCCCAGCCCCAGCATTTT.

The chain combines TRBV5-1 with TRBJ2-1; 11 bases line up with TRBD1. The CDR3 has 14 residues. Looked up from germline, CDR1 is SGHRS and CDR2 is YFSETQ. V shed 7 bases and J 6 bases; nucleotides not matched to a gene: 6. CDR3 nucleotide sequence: TGCGCCAGCTTGGACAGGGGGCAAGGCAATGAGCAGTTCTTC. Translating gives CASLDRGQGNEQFF.

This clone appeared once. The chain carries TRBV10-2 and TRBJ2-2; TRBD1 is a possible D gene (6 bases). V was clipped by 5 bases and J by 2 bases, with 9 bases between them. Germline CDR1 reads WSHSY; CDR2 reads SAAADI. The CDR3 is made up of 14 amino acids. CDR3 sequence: CASSHRVNTGELFF. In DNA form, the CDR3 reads TGCGCCAGCAGTCACAGGGTAAACACCGGGGAGCTGTTTTTT.

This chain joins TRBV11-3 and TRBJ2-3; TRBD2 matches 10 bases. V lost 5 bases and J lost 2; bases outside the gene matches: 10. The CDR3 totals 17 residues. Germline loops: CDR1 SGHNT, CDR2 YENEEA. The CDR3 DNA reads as TGTGCCAGCAGCCCCGGGACTAGCGAGATAATCACAGATACGCAGTATTTT. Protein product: CASSPGTSEIITDTQYF.